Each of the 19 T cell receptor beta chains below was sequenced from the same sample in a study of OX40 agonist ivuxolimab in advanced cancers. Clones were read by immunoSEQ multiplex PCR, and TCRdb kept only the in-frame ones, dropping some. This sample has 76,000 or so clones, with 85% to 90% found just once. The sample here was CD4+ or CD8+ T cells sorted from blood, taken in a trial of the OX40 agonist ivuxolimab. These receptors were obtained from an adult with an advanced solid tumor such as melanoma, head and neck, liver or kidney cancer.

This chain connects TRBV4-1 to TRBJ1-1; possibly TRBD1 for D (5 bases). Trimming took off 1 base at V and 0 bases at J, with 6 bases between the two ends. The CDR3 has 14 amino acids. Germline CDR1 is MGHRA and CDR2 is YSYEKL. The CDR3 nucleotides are TGCGCCAGCAGCCAAGGGACAATGAACACTGAAGCTTTCTTT. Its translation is CASSQGTMNTEAFF.

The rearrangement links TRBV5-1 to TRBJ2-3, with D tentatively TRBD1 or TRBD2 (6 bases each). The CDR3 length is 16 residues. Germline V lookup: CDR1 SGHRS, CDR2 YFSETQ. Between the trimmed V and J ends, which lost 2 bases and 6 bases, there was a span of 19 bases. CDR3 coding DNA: TGCGCCAGCAGCTTAGGCTTGGGGGGCGCAGGGGATACGCAGTATTTT. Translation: CASSLGLGGAGDTQYF.

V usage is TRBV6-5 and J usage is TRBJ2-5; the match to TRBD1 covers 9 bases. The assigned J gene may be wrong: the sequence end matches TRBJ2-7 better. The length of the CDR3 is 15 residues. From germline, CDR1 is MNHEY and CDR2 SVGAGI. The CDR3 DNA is TGTGCCAGCAGTTCCCGACAGGGGGTTTGGAACGAGCAGTACTTC. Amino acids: CASSSRQGVWNEQYF.

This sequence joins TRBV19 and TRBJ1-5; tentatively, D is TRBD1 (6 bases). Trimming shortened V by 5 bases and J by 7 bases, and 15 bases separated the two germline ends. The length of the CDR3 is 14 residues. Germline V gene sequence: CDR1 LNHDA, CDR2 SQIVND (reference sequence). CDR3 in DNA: TGTGCCAGTAGTGCAGGGGCGACTGTACAGCCCCAGCATTTT. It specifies CASSAGATVQPQHF.

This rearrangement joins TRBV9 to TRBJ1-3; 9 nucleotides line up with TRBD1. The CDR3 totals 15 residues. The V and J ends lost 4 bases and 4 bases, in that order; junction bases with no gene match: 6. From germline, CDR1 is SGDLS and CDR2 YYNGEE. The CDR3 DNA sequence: TGTGCCAGCAGCACCGGGACAGGGTCGGGAAACACCATATATTTT. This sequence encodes CASSTGTGSGNTIYF.

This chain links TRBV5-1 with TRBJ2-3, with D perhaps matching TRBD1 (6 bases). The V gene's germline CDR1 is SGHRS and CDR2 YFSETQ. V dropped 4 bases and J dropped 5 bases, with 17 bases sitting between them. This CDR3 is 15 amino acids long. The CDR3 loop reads CASSADRKTGDTQYF. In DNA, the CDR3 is TGCGCCAGCAGCGCCGACAGGAAAACAGGAGATACGCAGTATTTT.

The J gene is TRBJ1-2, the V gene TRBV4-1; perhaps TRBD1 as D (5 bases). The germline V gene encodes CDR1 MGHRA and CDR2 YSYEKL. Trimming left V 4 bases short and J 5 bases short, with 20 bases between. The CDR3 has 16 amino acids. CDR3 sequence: CASSPTARGPLYGYTF. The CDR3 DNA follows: TGCGCCAGCAGCCCCACCGCGAGGGGACCCCTATATGGCTACACCTTC.

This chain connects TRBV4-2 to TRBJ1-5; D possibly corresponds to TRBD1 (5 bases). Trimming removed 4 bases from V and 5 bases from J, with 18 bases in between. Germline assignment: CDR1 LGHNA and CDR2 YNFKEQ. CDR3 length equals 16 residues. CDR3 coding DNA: TGTGCCAGCAGCCCCTTTGCGACAGAAAAAGATCAGCCCCAGCATTTT. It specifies CASSPFATEKDQPQHF.

In DNA form, the CDR3 reads TGTGCCAGCAGCTTGTGGGTAGGGGGCGGAGCTTTCTTT. Its translation is CASSLWVGGGAFF. The chain employs TRBV7-9 and TRBJ1-1; 7 bases agree with TRBD1. V lost 3 bases and J lost 10; bases outside the gene matches: 8. CDR1 and CDR2 from the germline V gene are SEHNR and FQNEAQ (reference sequence). The CDR3 contains 13 residues.

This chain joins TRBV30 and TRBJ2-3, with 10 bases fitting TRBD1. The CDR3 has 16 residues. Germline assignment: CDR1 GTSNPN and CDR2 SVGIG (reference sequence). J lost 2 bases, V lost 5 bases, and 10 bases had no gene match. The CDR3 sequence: CAWGQGGPYSTDTQYF. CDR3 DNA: TGTGCCTGGGGACAGGGGGGACCTTATTCCACAGATACGCAGTATTTT.

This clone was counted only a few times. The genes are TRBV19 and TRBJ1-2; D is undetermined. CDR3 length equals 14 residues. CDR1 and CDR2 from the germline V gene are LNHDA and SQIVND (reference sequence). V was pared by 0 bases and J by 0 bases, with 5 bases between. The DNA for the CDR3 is TGTGCCAGTAGTATAGACCCCACTAACTATGGCTACACCTTC. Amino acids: CASSIDPTNYGYTF.

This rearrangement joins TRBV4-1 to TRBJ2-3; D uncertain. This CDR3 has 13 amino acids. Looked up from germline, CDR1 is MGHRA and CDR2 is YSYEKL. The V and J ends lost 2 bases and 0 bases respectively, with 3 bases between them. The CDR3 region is CASSQPSTDTQYF. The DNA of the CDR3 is TGCGCCAGCAGCCAACCTAGCACAGATACGCAGTATTTT.

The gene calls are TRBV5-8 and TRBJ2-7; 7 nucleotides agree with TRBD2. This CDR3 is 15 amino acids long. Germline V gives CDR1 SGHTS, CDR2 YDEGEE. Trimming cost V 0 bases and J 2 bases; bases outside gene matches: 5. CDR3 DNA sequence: TGTGCCAGCAGCTTGGTGGTAGCGGGCCCCTACGAGCAGTACTTC. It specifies CASSLVVAGPYEQYF.

CDR3 loop: CASSQDLRRYEQYF. Written as DNA, the CDR3 is TGCGCCAGCAGCCAAGATCTGCGTAGGTACGAGCAGTACTTC. The gene calls are TRBV4-1 and TRBJ2-7; D is unclear. The CDR3 has 14 residues. Germline V gives CDR1 MGHRA, CDR2 YSYEKL. Trimming pared 0 bases from V and 4 bases from J, leaving 10 bases between.

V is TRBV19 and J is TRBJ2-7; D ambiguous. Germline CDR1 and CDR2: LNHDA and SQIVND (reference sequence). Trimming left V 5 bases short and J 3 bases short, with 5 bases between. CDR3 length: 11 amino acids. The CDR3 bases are TGTGCCAGTAGTTGGGGCTACGAGCAGTACTTC. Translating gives CASSWGYEQYF.

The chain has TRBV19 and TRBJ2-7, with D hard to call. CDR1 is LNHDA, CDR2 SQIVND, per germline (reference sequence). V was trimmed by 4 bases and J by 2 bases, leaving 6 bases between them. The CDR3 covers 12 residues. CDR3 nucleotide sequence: TGTGCCAGTAGTAACGGAGCCTACGAGCAGTACTTC. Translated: CASSNGAYEQYF.

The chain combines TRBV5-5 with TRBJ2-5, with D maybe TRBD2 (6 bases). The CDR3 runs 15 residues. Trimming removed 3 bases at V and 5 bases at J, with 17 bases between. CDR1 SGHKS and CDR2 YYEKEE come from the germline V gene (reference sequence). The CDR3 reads CASSSPEGRGETQYF. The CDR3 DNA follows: TGTGCCAGCAGCTCTCCCGAGGGCCGGGGGGAGACCCAGTACTTC.

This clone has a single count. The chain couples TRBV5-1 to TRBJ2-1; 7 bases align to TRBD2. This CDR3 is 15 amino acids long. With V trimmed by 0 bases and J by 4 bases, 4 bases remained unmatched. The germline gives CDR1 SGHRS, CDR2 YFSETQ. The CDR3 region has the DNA TGCGCCAGCAGCTTGGTGGCGGGAGCTTACAATGAGCAGTTCTTC. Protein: CASSLVAGAYNEQFF. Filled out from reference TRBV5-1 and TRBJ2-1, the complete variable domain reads KAGVTQTPRYLIKTRGQQVTLSCSPISGHRSVSWYQQTPGQGLQFLFEYFSETQRNKGNFPGRFSGRQFSNSRSEMNVSTLELGDSALYLCASSLVAGAYNEQFFGPGTRLTVL.

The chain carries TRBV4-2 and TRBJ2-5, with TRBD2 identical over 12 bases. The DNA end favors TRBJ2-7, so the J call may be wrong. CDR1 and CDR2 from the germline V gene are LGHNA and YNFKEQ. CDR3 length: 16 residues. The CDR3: CASSQGGLAGSYEQYF. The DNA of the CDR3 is TGTGCCAGCAGCCAAGGCGGACTAGCGGGATCCTACGAGCAGTACTTC.